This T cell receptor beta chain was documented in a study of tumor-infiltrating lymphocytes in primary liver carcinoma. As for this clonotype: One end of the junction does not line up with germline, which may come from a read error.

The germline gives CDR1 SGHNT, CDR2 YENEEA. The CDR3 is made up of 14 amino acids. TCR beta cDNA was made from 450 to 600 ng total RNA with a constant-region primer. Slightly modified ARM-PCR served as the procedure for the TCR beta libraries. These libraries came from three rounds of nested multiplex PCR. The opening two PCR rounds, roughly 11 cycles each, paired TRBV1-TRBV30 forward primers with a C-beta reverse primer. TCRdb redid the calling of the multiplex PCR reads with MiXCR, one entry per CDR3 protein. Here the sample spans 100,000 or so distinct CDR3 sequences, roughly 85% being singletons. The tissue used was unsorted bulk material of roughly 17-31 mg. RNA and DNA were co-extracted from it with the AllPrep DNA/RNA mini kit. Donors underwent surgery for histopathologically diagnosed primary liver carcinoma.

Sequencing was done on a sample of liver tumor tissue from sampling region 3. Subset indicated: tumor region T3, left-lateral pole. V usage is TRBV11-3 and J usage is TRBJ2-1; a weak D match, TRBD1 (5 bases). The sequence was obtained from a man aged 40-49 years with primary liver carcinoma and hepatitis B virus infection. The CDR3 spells CAGSLGVDNNEQFF. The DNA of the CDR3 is TGTGCCGGCAGCTTAGGGGTCGACAACAATGAGCAGTTCTTC.